This entry concerns a single TCR beta chain. As yet, its antigen is unknown. Amplification of TCR beta CDR3 regions used RNA as the template. The HTBI primer set was used in a first-round RT-PCR of the TCR CDR3. TCRdb passed the multiplex PCR reads through MiXCR, listing each CDR3 protein once. The profile shows around 700,000 distinct CDR3 sequences, about 35% of them singletons. The CDR3 loop spans 13 amino acids. Trimming stripped 6 bases from V and 3 bases from J, with 11 bases between. CDR1 is MNHEY and CDR2 is SVGAGI in the germline V gene. This sample was included in a study of T cells in Graves' hyperthyroidism and ophthalmopathy. Absent ophthalmopathy progression within 18 months defined stable Graves' hyperthyroidism. Study-wide results and limits: Ophthalmopathy was separated from stable hyperthyroidism by a 13 V-J model.

Specimen: blood. The clonotype comes from a woman in her thirties or forties with Graves' hyperthyroidism. The genes are TRBV6-5 and TRBJ1-2; D is ambiguous. DNA of the CDR3: TGTGCCAGCAGCCAACATCTCTACTATGGCTACACCTTC. Translation: CASSQHLYYGYTF.